Listed below are T cell receptor beta chains from one sample, sequenced in a study of blood T cell repertoires in COVID-19. Sequencing was performed with immunoSEQ multiplex PCR; in TCRdb, only in-frame clones are kept and a portion is missing. The data show around 180,000 clones, around 85% seen once. Sequencing used peripheral blood. These receptors were taken from a woman older than 75 with acute or convalescent COVID-19. CDR3s include the opening cysteine and the closing phenylalanine or tryptophan. Fields, in order: V gene, J gene, clone size, D gene, CDR3 DNA, CDR3 protein. D genes are given only for firm matches. Not all rows give a size; the values are once, few, many and, for expanded clones, a class.

TRBV6-5	TRBJ2-4	.	TRBD1	TGTGCCAGCAGTTACGGTGATCGGACAGGGGGGAACATTCAGTACTTC	CASSYGDRTGGNIQYF
TRBV4-1	TRBJ1-4	.	.	TGCGCCAGCAGCTTCAGGGAGGGGCCAGAGAATGAAAAACTGTTTTTT	CASSFREGPENEKLFF
TRBV29-1	TRBJ1-1	.	.	TGCAGCGTTGAACCTCGGGACAACCAAATGCTGGGCACTGAAGCTTTCTTT	CSVEPRDNQMLGTEAFF
TRBV6-2/TRBV6-3	TRBJ2-5	few	.	TGTGCCAGCAGTTACTCGATGCCGGAAGAGACCCAGTACTTC	CASSYSMPEETQYF
TRBV6-5	TRBJ2-3	few	.	TGTGCCAGCAGTTACGGTGCGCGATCCACAGATACGCAGTATTTT	CASSYGARSTDTQYF
TRBV2	TRBJ1-5	.	.	TGTGCCAGCAGTGGAAACAGGGCCAATCAGCCCCAGCATTTT	CASSGNRANQPQHF
TRBV3-1/TRBV3-2	TRBJ1-5	few	.	TGTGCCAGCAGCCAGTATAGCAATCAGCCCCAGCATTTT	CASSQYSNQPQHF
TRBV7-9	TRBJ1-1	.	TRBD1	TGTGCCAGCAGCGGACAGGGCGGTGAAGCTTTCTTT	CASSGQGGEAFF
TRBV6-6	TRBJ1-5	.	TRBD1	TGTGCCAGCAGTTATGGGCTACAGGGGAGCAATCAGCCCCAGCATTTT	CASSYGLQGSNQPQHF
TRBV3-1/TRBV3-2	TRBJ2-1	.	.	TGTGCCAGCAGCCAAGTTTTAGGGGCGGATGAGCAGTTCTTC	CASSQVLGADEQFF
TRBV18	TRBJ1-3	.	.	TGTGCCAGCTCACCGGGCGACAGCATCTCTGGAAACACCATATATTTT	CASSPGDSISGNTIYF
TRBV6-5	TRBJ2-3	many	.	TGTGCCAGCAGTTACTCGAGGGGGTCAGATACGCAGTATTTT	CASSYSRGSDTQYF
TRBV3-1/TRBV3-2	TRBJ2-1	.	TRBD2	TGTGCCAGCAGCCACCCTGCGGGGGGGAAGTACAATGAGCAGTTCTTC	CASSHPAGGKYNEQFF
TRBV7-8	TRBJ1-1	.	.	TGTGCCAGCAGTTACGGGGGAGGCACTGAAGCTTTCTTT	CASSYGGGTEAFF
TRBV7-2	TRBJ1-2	few	.	TGTGCCAGCAGCTTAGGATCGCGGCAGACTAACTATGGCTACACCTTC	CASSLGSRQTNYGYTF
TRBV2	TRBJ2-2	.	.	TGTGCCAGCAGTGAGGGGCGGCCCGCCACCGGGGAGCTGTTTTTT	CASSEGRPATGELFF
TRBV19	TRBJ1-1	.	TRBD1	TGTGCCAGTAGTCTCTGGACAGGGAACACTGAAGCTTTCTTT	CASSLWTGNTEAFF
TRBV18	TRBJ1-3	.	TRBD1	TGTGCCAGCTCACCACGGGACAGATTGAGTGGAAACACCATATATTTT	CASSPRDRLSGNTIYF
TRBV29-1	TRBJ1-4	.	.	TGCAGCGTTGGGGAGGAGGAAAAACTGTTTTTT	CSVGEEEKLFF
TRBV3-1/TRBV3-2	TRBJ1-2	.	TRBD1	TGTGCCACGGAAGACAGGGGGCAAGGCTACACCTTC	CATEDRGQGYTF
TRBV6-5	TRBJ1-2	.	TRBD1	TGTGCCAGCAGTTACGACAGGGGGCTTAGCTATGGCTACACCTTC	CASSYDRGLSYGYTF
TRBV5-5	TRBJ1-5	.	.	TGTGCCAGCAGCTTGCTGGGACAAGGGGCAAATCAGCCCCAGCATTTT	CASSLLGQGANQPQHF
TRBV3-1/TRBV3-2	TRBJ2-3	.	TRBD2	TGTGCCAGCAGCCTTGGACTAGCGGGAGGGGCAGATACGCAGTATTTT	CASSLGLAGGADTQYF
TRBV11-3	TRBJ2-7	.	TRBD2	TGTGCCAGCAGCACCTATAGCGGGAGCGGCTACGAGCAGTACTTC	CASSTYSGSGYEQYF
TRBV7-7	TRBJ1-1	few	.	TGTGCCAGCAGCCCTTCTGCAGGGGTGAACACTGAAGCTTTCTTT	CASSPSAGVNTEAFF
TRBV5-6	TRBJ1-3	.	TRBD1	TGTGCCAGCAGCCAACAGGGGGAGATTTCTGGAAACACCATATATTTT	CASSQQGEISGNTIYF
TRBV7-2	TRBJ1-5	.	.	TGTGCCAGCAGCACGGACATGAGCAATCAGCCCCAGCATTTT	CASSTDMSNQPQHF
TRBV5-4	TRBJ2-2	few	TRBD2	TGTGCCAGCAGCTTGTCTCTAGCGGACACCGGGGAGCTGTTTTTT	CASSLSLADTGELFF
TRBV28	TRBJ1-2	.	.	TGTGCCAGCACCATTATGGGGGCTGGTCGTGGCTACACCTTC	CASTIMGAGRGYTF
TRBV28	TRBJ1-1	once	TRBD1	TGTGCCAGCAGTTCCGGGACAGTTATGAACACTGAAGCTTTCTTT	CASSSGTVMNTEAFF
TRBV6-2/TRBV6-3	TRBJ1-2	.	.	TGTGCCAGCAGTTACTCTTTGGATTTCGGGTACTATGGCTACACCTTC	CASSYSLDFGYYGYTF
TRBV7-7	TRBJ2-1	.	TRBD1	TGTGCCAGCAGCTACGGGACAGGGGTCGGCAATGAGCAGTTCTTC	CASSYGTGVGNEQFF
TRBV19	TRBJ1-2	.	.	TGTGCCAGTGCCACGGGGATACTTGGCTACACCTTC	CASATGILGYTF
TRBV7-8	TRBJ1-1	.	.	TGTGCCAGCGTCGACAGAGTCCACACGAACACTGAAGCTTTCTTT	CASVDRVHTNTEAFF
TRBV6-1	TRBJ1-2	few	.	TGTGCCAGCAGTGAATACGACTTCTATGGCTACACCTTC	CASSEYDFYGYTF
TRBV19	TRBJ1-6	.	.	TGTGCCAGTAGACAATCTAATTCACCCCTCCACTTT	CASRQSNSPLHF
TRBV20-1	TRBJ2-3	.	TRBD2	TGCAGTGCTAGTGGGGACCTTAGCGGGAGAACAGATACGCAGTATTTT	CSASGDLSGRTDTQYF
TRBV7-9	TRBJ1-2	.	TRBD1	TGTGCCAGCGGTCTACCGGGACAGGGGGCTGGGGGCTACACCTTC	CASGLPGQGAGGYTF
TRBV5-5	TRBJ2-1	.	.	TGTGCCAGCAGCTTGGCCAGGAACAATGAGCAGTTCTTC	CASSLARNNEQFF
TRBV7-9	TRBJ2-2	.	TRBD2	TGTGCCAGCAGGCCAGCGGGAGGGCCCGTACCCGGGGAGCTGTTTTTT	CASRPAGGPVPGELFF